Each of the 4 T cell receptor beta chains below was sequenced from the same sample in a study of T cells in Graves' hyperthyroidism and ophthalmopathy (dated by TCRdb to 2018 to 2020). Library preparation used multiplex PCR. These reads were obtained on an Illumina HiSeq 2000. Amplification of TCR beta CDR3 regions was carried out from RNA transcripts. The TCR CDR3 was subjected to a first round of RT-PCR using the HTBI primer set and the Qiagen OneStep RT-PCR kit. TCRdb took the public reads, trimmed them with fastp at Q25, ran MiXCR for clone calling and kept in-frame beta chains. Each CDR3 protein gets just one entry, which takes the most common genes and DNA from the rows behind it. Present in this sample are 550,000 to 700,000 distinct CDR3 sequences, about 43% of which were seen just once. Of the sample, roughly 20% is held by the ten largest clones. Sequenced input: peripheral blood or thyroid tissue (not recorded which). The receptors derive from an adult woman with Graves' disease, either hyperthyroidism or ophthalmopathy (not recorded which).

The chain links TRBV25-1 to TRBJ2-2, with 9 positions matching TRBD1. Trimming cost V 8 bases and J 6 bases; bases outside gene matches: 10. Germline V gene data show CDR1 as MGHDK and CDR2 as SYGVNS. The CDR3 has 15 residues. The CDR3 region is CASQDSGQGSGELFF. CDR3 nucleotide sequence: TGTGCCAGCCAAGATTCGGGACAGGGTTCCGGGGAGCTGTTTTTT.

In this sample, this clonotype turned up many times. This chain joins TRBV4-1 and TRBJ1-2; maybe TRBD1 (5 bases). Germline V gene sequence: CDR1 MGHRA, CDR2 YSYEKL. V was clipped by 1 base and J by 6 bases, with 12 bases between them. CDR3 length: 14 residues. The CDR3 nucleotides are TGCGCCAGCAGCCAAGGGGCAGGGAAAGATGGCTACACCTTC. Protein sequence: CASSQGAGKDGYTF.

The chain is built from TRBV4-1 and TRBJ1-1; no clear D. The CDR3 loop spans 16 amino acids. The V and J ends lost 3 bases and 4 bases respectively, with 18 bases between them. The germline V gene has CDR1 MGHRA and CDR2 YSYEKL. The DNA of the CDR3 is TGCGCCAGCAGCCATATGAAGTGGGGTTTGGGCACTGAAGCTTTCTTT. Translating it yields CASSHMKWGLGTEAFF.

The chain has TRBV12-3 or TRBV12-4 and TRBJ1-1; maybe TRBD1 (5 bases). V shed 6 bases and J shed 2 bases, with 13 bases lying between them. The CDR3 extends over 14 amino acids. Here the CDR3 reads CASRVGQGNTEAFF. CDR3 sequence (DNA): TGTGCCAGCAGGGTAGGGCAGGGAAACACTGAAGCTTTCTTT.